These 13 T cell receptor beta chains originate from one sample sequenced in a study of OX40 agonist ivuxolimab in advanced cancers. Measured with immunoSEQ multiplex PCR; TCRdb has only the in-frame clones, and not every one. The table includes 56,000 or so clones, around 81% detected once. Sequencing used CD4+ or CD8+ T cells sorted from blood, obtained in a trial of the OX40 agonist ivuxolimab. Every receptor here comes from an adult with an advanced solid tumor such as melanoma, head and neck, liver or kidney cancer.

This clone is classed as medium-sized (0.01 to 0.1%). The chain recombines TRBV27 with TRBJ1-2, with 7 bases matching TRBD1. The CDR3 length is 14 residues. With 3 bases clipped from V and 7 bases from J, the junction kept 8 bases outside the gene matches. CDR1 is MNHEY and CDR2 is SMNVEV in the germline V gene (reference sequence). CDR3 sequence (DNA): TGTGCCAGCAGTTTTTCCACAGGGGTTGGTGGCTACACCTTC. This encodes CASSFSTGVGGYTF.

This clone was recorded a few times. The rearrangement uses TRBV11-2 and TRBJ2-7; D may match TRBD1 or TRBD2 (5 bases each). Germline V CDR1 and CDR2: SGHAT, FQNNGV. The CDR3 covers 14 residues. V was cut by 5 bases and J by 2 bases, with 13 bases left in between. CDR3 DNA: TGTGCCAGCAGCCCGGGACCTTTCCCCTACGAGCAGTACTTC. The encoded protein is CASSPGPFPYEQYF. Full variable domain (rest looked up from reference TRBV11-2 and TRBJ2-7): EAGVAQSPRYKIIEKRQSVAFWCNPISGHATLYWYQQILGQGPKLLIQFQNNGVVDDSQLPKDRFSAERLKGVDSTLKIQPAKLEDSAVYLCASSPGPFPYEQYFGPGTRLTVT.

The V call is TRBV2, the J call TRBJ1-2, with TRBD1 as a possible D gene (5 bases). Germline CDR1 SNHLY, CDR2 FYNNEI. The CDR3 is 12 residues long. V dropped 3 bases and J dropped 6 bases, with 8 bases sitting between them. CDR3 sequence reads: CASSDSGDGYTF. As DNA, the CDR3 is TGTGCCAGCAGTGATTCGGGGGATGGCTACACCTTC.

The CDR3 sequence: CASSLVLAGQETQYF. In DNA, the CDR3 is TGCGCCAGCAGCTTGGTCCTAGCGGGACAAGAGACCCAGTACTTC. V is TRBV5-1 and J is TRBJ2-5; 9 bases map to TRBD2. This CDR3 is built from 15 residues. Per the germline V gene, CDR1 is SGHRS and CDR2 is YFSETQ. V lost 0 bases, J lost 2 bases, and 2 bases stayed unmatched.

This sequence joins TRBV12-5 and TRBJ2-1; D is uncertain. This CDR3 has 13 amino acids. The germline CDR1 and CDR2 sequences are LGHNT and FRNRAP. The V and J ends lost 0 bases and 3 bases respectively, with 3 bases between them. The CDR3 here is CASGLVGYNEQFF. Here the CDR3 DNA reads TGTGCTAGTGGTTTGGTCGGCTACAATGAGCAGTTCTTC.

The V call is TRBV5-4, the J call TRBJ1-1; D gene unclear. V lost 0 bases, J lost 1 base, and 7 bases lay in between. The length of the CDR3 is 14 residues. CDR1 SGHNT and CDR2 YYREEE come from the germline V gene (reference sequence). The CDR3: CASSLDSRNTEAFF. DNA for the CDR3: TGTGCCAGCAGCTTGGACAGCAGGAACACTGAAGCTTTCTTT.

This CDR3 is CATSRDSGKEADTQYF. Written as DNA, the CDR3 is TGTGCCACCAGCAGAGATAGCGGGAAGGAGGCAGATACGCAGTATTTT. The chain has TRBV15 and TRBJ2-3, with TRBD2 identical over 8 bases. V shed 0 bases, J shed 4 bases, and the junction held 6 bases outside the gene matches. CDR3 length: 16 residues. CDR1 and CDR2 (germline): LNHNV, YYDKDF (reference sequence). The entire variable domain, with the rest obtained from reference TRBV15 and TRBJ2-3, is as follows: DAMVIQNPRYQVTQFGKPVTLSCSQTLNHNVMYWYQQKSSQAPKLLFHYYDKDFNNEADTPDNFQSRRPNTSFCFLDIRSPGLGDTAMYLCATSRDSGKEADTQYFGPGTRLTVL.

The chain has TRBV7-3 and TRBJ2-3, with D perhaps matching TRBD2 (5 bases). The germline gives CDR1 SGHTA, CDR2 FQGTGA. Deletions cut 5 bases from V and 0 bases from J, with 12 bases between. This CDR3 contains 15 residues. CDR3 sequence reads: CASSLDGVSTDTQYF. In nucleotides, the CDR3 is TGTGCCAGCAGCCTTGACGGGGTTAGCACAGATACGCAGTATTTT.

The V and J genes are TRBV5-8 and TRBJ2-7; TRBD1 matches 8 bases. The length of the CDR3 is 15 residues. V dropped 0 bases and J dropped 7; count of bases not matched to a gene: 9. Germline-derived CDR1 and CDR2 are SGHTS and YDEGEE. The CDR3 DNA reads TGTGCCAGCAGCTTGGGGCAGGGGGCGTTGTGGGAGCAGTACTTC. This codes for CASSLGQGALWEQYF.

The chain is built from TRBV5-1 and TRBJ2-4, with D tentatively TRBD1 (6 bases). V was shortened by 4 bases and J by 0 bases, with 11 bases between the two germline ends. Germline V CDR1 and CDR2: SGHRS, YFSETQ. The CDR3 totals 15 residues. This CDR3 reads CASSPGQLAKNIQYF. DNA for the CDR3: TGCGCCAGCAGCCCTGGACAGTTAGCCAAAAACATTCAGTACTTC.

The gene calls are TRBV2 and TRBJ2-3; D is uncertain. Per the germline V gene, CDR1 is SNHLY and CDR2 is FYNNEI. CDR3 length: 13 residues. V shed 7 bases and J shed 2 bases, with 10 bases lying between them. The CDR3 DNA is TGTGCCAGCAATACAGAGACCACAGATACGCAGTATTTT. Amino acids: CASNTETTDTQYF.

This chain uses TRBV5-1 with TRBJ2-3; 7 nucleotides match TRBD2. CDR1 is SGHRS, CDR2 YFSETQ, per germline. J was trimmed by 4 bases and V by 2 bases; bases with no gene match: 7. The CDR3 consists of 15 residues. The CDR3 spells CASSFAGAVPDTQYF. CDR3 coding DNA: TGCGCCAGCAGCTTCGCGGGAGCGGTCCCAGATACGCAGTATTTT.

V and J are TRBV28 and TRBJ1-1; 11 nucleotides agree with TRBD1. This CDR3 has 15 residues. V shed 5 bases and J 5 bases; nucleotides not matched to a gene: 7. Germline lookup yields CDR1 MDHEN and CDR2 SYDVKM. CDR3 bases: TGTGCCAGCAGTCCCCCGGACAGGGGGCTGACTGAAGCTTTCTTT. Protein sequence: CASSPPDRGLTEAFF.